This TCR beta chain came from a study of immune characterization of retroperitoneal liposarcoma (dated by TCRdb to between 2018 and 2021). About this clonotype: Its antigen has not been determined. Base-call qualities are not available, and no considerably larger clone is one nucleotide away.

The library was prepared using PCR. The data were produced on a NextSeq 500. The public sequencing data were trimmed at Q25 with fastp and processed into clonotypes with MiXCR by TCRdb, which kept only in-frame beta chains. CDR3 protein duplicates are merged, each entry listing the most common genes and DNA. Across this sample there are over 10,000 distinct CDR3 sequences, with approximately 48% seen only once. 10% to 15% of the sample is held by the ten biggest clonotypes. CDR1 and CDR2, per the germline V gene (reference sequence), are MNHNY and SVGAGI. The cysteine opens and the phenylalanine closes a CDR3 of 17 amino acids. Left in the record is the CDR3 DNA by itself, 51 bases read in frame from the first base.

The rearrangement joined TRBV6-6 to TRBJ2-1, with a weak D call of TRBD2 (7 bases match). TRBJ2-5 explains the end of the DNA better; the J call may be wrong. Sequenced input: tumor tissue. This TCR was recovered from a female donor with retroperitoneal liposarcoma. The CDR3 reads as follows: CASSYPFFRGGRETQYF. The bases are TGTGCCAGCAGTTACCCTTTCTTTAGGGGGGGACGAGAGACCCAGTACTTC.